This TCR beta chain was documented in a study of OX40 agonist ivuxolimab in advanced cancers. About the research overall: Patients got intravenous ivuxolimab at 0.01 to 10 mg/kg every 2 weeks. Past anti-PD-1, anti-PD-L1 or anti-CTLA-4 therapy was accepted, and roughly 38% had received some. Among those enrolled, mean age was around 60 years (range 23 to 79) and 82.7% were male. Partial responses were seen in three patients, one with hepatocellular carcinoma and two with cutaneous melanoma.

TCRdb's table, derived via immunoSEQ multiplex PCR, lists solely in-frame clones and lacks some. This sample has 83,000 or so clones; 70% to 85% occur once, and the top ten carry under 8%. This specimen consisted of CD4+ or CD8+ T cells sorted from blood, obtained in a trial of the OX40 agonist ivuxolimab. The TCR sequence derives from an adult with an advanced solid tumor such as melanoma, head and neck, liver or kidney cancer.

The CDR3 protein is CSVEAWDSGGYGYTF. The CDR3 DNA reads TGCAGCGTTGAGGCGTGGGACAGCGGAGGCTATGGCTACACCTTC. The rearrangement joins TRBV29-1 to TRBJ1-2; the match to TRBD1 covers 7 bases. This CDR3 has 15 amino acids. With 3 bases clipped from V and 4 bases from J, the junction kept 11 bases outside the gene matches. Germline V gene data show CDR1 as SQVTM and CDR2 as ANQGSEA.